The 14 T cell receptor beta chains presented below share a single source sample, sequenced in a study of T cell responses to AZD1222 COVID-19 vaccine (dated by TCRdb to about 2021). Receptor amplification or capture employed the immunoSEQ multiplex PCR assay. TCRdb re-hosts the immuneACCESS table, in-frame sequences only. Its copies lack some clones; in the studies checked, an unresolved V gene accounts for under half of them, and the cause for the rest is not known. The sample data list some 150,000 clones, and approximately 85% of these were observed just once. More than 7% of the sample goes to the ten largest clones. This sample's time point label indicates: baseline before first vaccination. Material: peripheral blood, obtained on day 0 of AZD1222 vaccination. The receptors were gathered from an adult in good health.

This clone was recorded a few times. This chain links TRBV28 with TRBJ1-5; D is unresolved. Germline loops: CDR1 MDHEN, CDR2 SYDVKM. The CDR3 extends over 15 amino acids. V lost 2 bases, J lost 5 bases, and 13 bases lay in between. The CDR3, as DNA: TGTGCCAGCAGTTTAGATGTCCTCACCGATCAGCCCCAGCATTTT. Translating gives CASSLDVLTDQPQHF.

The chain couples TRBV12-3 or TRBV12-4 to TRBJ1-2; D possibly corresponds to TRBD1 (5 bases). The CDR3 has 13 amino acids. Trimming cost V 8 bases and J 6 bases, with 16 bases left between them. For the CDR3, the DNA is TGTGCCAGCCTCCCGTCGGGGCGGGATGGCTACACCTTC. It yields the protein CASLPSGRDGYTF.

This clone has a single count. The rearrangement links TRBV11-2 to TRBJ1-1, with D possibly being TRBD1 (6 bases). Trimming shortened V by 3 bases and J by 5 bases, and 10 bases separated the two germline ends. This CDR3 is 13 amino acids long. CDR1 and CDR2 from the germline V gene are SGHAT and FQNNGV. The DNA for the CDR3 is TGTGCCAGCAGCTTTTCACAGGGTACTGAAGCTTTCTTT. Translated, it gives CASSFSQGTEAFF.

This sequence joins TRBV3-1 (or the pseudogene TRBV3-2) and TRBJ2-1; D remains unclear. Trimming removed 3 bases at V and 7 bases at J, with 13 bases between. The CDR3 extends over 14 amino acids. Germline CDR1 LGHDT, CDR2 YNNKEL (reference sequence). The CDR3 sequence is CASSQAGSKNEQFF. CDR3 sequence (DNA): TGTGCCAGCAGCCAGGCCGGTAGCAAGAATGAGCAGTTCTTC.

This clone has a single count. The chain carries TRBV7-2 and TRBJ2-3; 8 positions agree with TRBD2. Germline trimming cut 2 bases from V and 2 bases from J; bases unmatched to any gene: 6. The CDR3 is 16 amino acids. Looked up from germline, CDR1 is SGHTA and CDR2 is FQGNSA. For the CDR3, the DNA is TGTGCCAGCAGCTTAAGGGCGGGGGGTTTCACAGATACGCAGTATTTT. Its protein product is CASSLRAGGFTDTQYF.

J is TRBJ1-3 and V is TRBV21-1; the table's D call, TRBD1, was not checked against the DNA. TRBV21-1 is noted as a pseudogene. The CDR3 loop spans 16 amino acids. The DNA of the CDR3 is TGTGCCAGCAGCAAACGGGCAGGGCCGGAGGGAAACACCATATATTTT. Its translation: CASSKRAGPEGNTIYF.

The rearrangement links TRBV5-1 to TRBJ1-1, with D possibly matching TRBD1 (6 bases). This CDR3 is 14 amino acids long. Deletions cut 1 base from V and 1 base from J, with 8 bases between. Per the germline V gene, CDR1 is SGHRS and CDR2 is YFSETQ. Written as DNA, the CDR3 is TGCGCCAGCAGCTTGTGGGACAAGAACACTGAAGCTTTCTTT. As protein: CASSLWDKNTEAFF.

The chain has TRBV30 and TRBJ2-1, with D unclear. CDR1 is GTSNPN and CDR2 is SVGIG in the germline V gene (reference sequence). The length of the CDR3 is 14 residues. V lost 2 bases, J lost 2 bases, and 10 bases lay in between. The CDR3 region is CAWSTLSAYNEQFF. The CDR3 DNA follows: TGTGCCTGGAGTACACTATCCGCCTACAATGAGCAGTTCTTC.

The rearrangement uses TRBV5-4 and TRBJ2-1; 7 bases line up with TRBD2. The CDR3 is made up of 12 amino acids. V was pared by 4 bases and J by 10 bases, with 5 bases of the junction left unmatched. The germline gives CDR1 SGHNT, CDR2 YYREEE (reference sequence). The CDR3 coding sequence is TGTGCCAGCAGCCCAAGCGGGGCCGAGCAGTTCTTC. Protein sequence: CASSPSGAEQFF.

V is TRBV7-9 and J is TRBJ1-4, with 11 nucleotides matching TRBD1. The CDR3 length is 16 residues. V lost 2 bases and J lost 8; bases outside the gene matches: 7. Germline V lookup: CDR1 SEHNR, CDR2 FQNEAQ (reference sequence). The chain's CDR3 is CASSLRAGQGDEKLFF. The CDR3 DNA follows: TGTGCCAGCAGCTTAAGAGCGGGACAGGGGGACGAAAAACTGTTTTTT.

CDR3 in amino acids: CASSLLLAASYNEQFF. The CDR3 DNA follows: TGCGCCAGCAGCTTGTTACTAGCGGCCTCCTACAATGAGCAGTTCTTC. The chain recombines TRBV5-1 with TRBJ2-1; 8 positions match TRBD2. V was pared by 1 base and J by 0 bases, with 3 bases of the junction left unmatched. The CDR3 runs to 16 residues. Germline values: CDR1 SGHRS, CDR2 YFSETQ. The complete variable domain, with remaining parts taken from reference TRBV5-1 and TRBJ2-1, reads KAGVTQTPRYLIKTRGQQVTLSCSPISGHRSVSWYQQTPGQGLQFLFEYFSETQRNKGNFPGRFSGRQFSNSRSEMNVSTLELGDSALYLCASSLLLAASYNEQFFGPGTRLTVL.

The chain carries TRBV6-6 and TRBJ1-2, with 7 bases lining up with TRBD1. CDR1 is MNHNY and CDR2 is SVGAGI in the germline V gene (reference sequence). The V gene end was trimmed by 5 bases and the J gene end by 12 bases; junction bases not matched to a gene: 12. This CDR3 comprises 13 residues. The CDR3 coding sequence is TGTGCCAGCAGTGGGTCAACAGGGGTCTCAAACACCTTC. Translation gives CASSGSTGVSNTF.

This clone was detected once. This chain connects TRBV5-1 to TRBJ1-6; D might be TRBD1 (6 bases). The germline V gene encodes CDR1 SGHRS and CDR2 YFSETQ. V lost 4 bases and J 5 bases, leaving 10 bases between the germline ends. This CDR3 is 14 amino acids long. The CDR3 loop is CASSPRGDNSPLHF. The CDR3 DNA sequence: TGCGCCAGCAGCCCCAGGGGCGATAATTCACCCCTCCACTTT.

This clone has just one count. The V and J genes are TRBV3-1 (or the pseudogene TRBV3-2) and TRBJ1-5; D not certain. Germline V CDR1 and CDR2: LGHDT, YNNKEL (reference sequence). The CDR3 loop spans 15 amino acids. V shed 0 bases and J shed 3 bases, with 9 bases lying between them. The CDR3 loop is CASSQDTGDNQPQHF. For the CDR3, the DNA is TGTGCCAGCAGCCAAGATACCGGGGACAATCAGCCCCAGCATTTT.